The next 29 T cell receptor beta chains were all read from a single sample in a study of blood T cells in healthy people across ages. It was with a sample-barcoded 5' primer and a J-beta primer mix that a second PCR of about 7 to 12 cycles was run. TCRdb re-called the 5' RACE reads through MiXCR, storing one row per CDR3 protein. The sample carries about 840,000 distinct CDR3 sequences, about 28% recorded once. This sample was also put to use in a study of T cells of mothers and their children.

Material for sequencing was blood. All receptors come from a woman in her thirties or forties in good health.

V usage is TRBV27 and J usage is TRBJ2-1; either TRBD1 or TRBD2 may fit D (5 bases each). From germline, CDR1 is MNHEY and CDR2 SMNVEV (reference sequence). Trimming left V 4 bases short and J 0 bases short, with 25 bases between. CDR3 length equals 20 residues. CDR3 nucleotides: TGTGCCAGCAGTTCTAACGCTCCGGGACGCCCAACGAGCTCCTACAATGAGCAGTTCTTC. This codes for CASSSNAPGRPTSSYNEQFF.

The sample holds a few counts of this clonotype. The chain uses TRBV7-3 and TRBJ2-1; weak D call: TRBD2 (5 bases). Germline V gene data show CDR1 as SGHTA and CDR2 as FQGTGA. This CDR3 is built from 13 residues. V was shortened by 2 bases and J by 8 bases, with 10 bases between the two germline ends. CDR3 region: CASSLSRGYEQFF. DNA for the CDR3: TGTGCCAGCAGCTTATCGCGAGGGTATGAGCAGTTCTTC.

This clonotype was counted only a few times. The chain employs TRBV18 and TRBJ1-1; TRBD1 aligns across 9 bases. J was trimmed by 2 bases and V by 6 bases; bases with no gene match: 4. The CDR3 is made up of 14 amino acids. Per germline, CDR1 KGHSH and CDR2 LQKENI. Here the CDR3 reads CASSRQGDNTEAFF. The CDR3 region has the DNA TGTGCCAGCTCCCGACAGGGGGATAACACTGAAGCTTTCTTT.

Comment on this clonotype: Relative to the germline gene, one junction end is altered; a read error may explain this. The chain combines TRBV7-2 with TRBJ1-5, with 11 positions matching TRBD1. Germline V lookup: CDR1 SGHTA, CDR2 FQGNSA. This CDR3 has 14 amino acids. The CDR3 DNA follows: TGTGCCGGCAGCGGACAGGGGGCAGGTCAGCCCCAGCATTTT. Encoded protein: CAGSGQGAGQPQHF.

V gene TRBV12-3 or TRBV12-4 combines with J gene TRBJ1-5; tentative D call: TRBD1 (6 bases). Trimming shortened V by 3 bases and J by 3 bases, and 12 bases separated the two germline ends. This CDR3 comprises 15 residues. The CDR3 region has the DNA TGTGCCAGCAGTTTGGGGGACACACACAATCAGCCCCAGCATTTT. Encoded protein: CASSLGDTHNQPQHF.

The CDR3 region is CASSAGTGFQPQHF. CDR3 nucleotide sequence: TGTGCCAGCAGCGCCGGGACAGGGTTTCAGCCCCAGCATTTT. J is TRBJ1-5 and V is TRBV3-1; 9 bases align to TRBD1. With V trimmed by 5 bases and J by 6 bases, 5 bases remained unmatched. This CDR3 region has 14 residues. The germline CDR1 and CDR2 sequences are LGHDT and YNNKEL (reference sequence).

The chain employs TRBV20-1 and TRBJ2-5; D not resolved. CDR1 is DFQATT and CDR2 is SNEGSKA in the germline V gene (reference sequence). This CDR3 contains 13 residues. V gave up 3 bases and J gave up 7 bases, with 15 bases separating them. CDR3 protein: CSASPRPKGTQYF. The CDR3 nucleotides are TGCAGTGCTAGCCCTAGACCGAAGGGGACCCAGTACTTC.

This clonotype was observed once. The chain couples TRBV20-1 to TRBJ1-1; D is possibly TRBD1 (5 bases). Looked up from germline, CDR1 is DFQATT and CDR2 is SNEGSKA (reference sequence). CDR3 length equals 14 residues. V lost 3 bases and J 7 bases, leaving 18 bases between the germline ends. The CDR3 region has the DNA TGCAGTGCTAGGGGCAGGGTGGGGCCAAGTGAAGCTTTCTTT. Its translation is CSARGRVGPSEAFF.

V and J are TRBV27 and TRBJ2-3; TRBD1 agrees at 7 bases. The CDR3 is made up of 16 amino acids. CDR1 is MNHEY and CDR2 is SMNVEV in the germline V gene (reference sequence). V lost 3 bases to trimming and J lost 3 bases; unmatched junction nucleotides: 9. The CDR3: CASSFLPDRVTDTQYF. CDR3 DNA sequence: TGTGCCAGCAGTTTTCTTCCCGACAGGGTGACAGATACGCAGTATTTT.

Points on this clonotype: A much larger clone differs by one base, so this may be a read error. CDR3 coding DNA: TGCAGTGCTAGAAGGCAGTACAATGAGCAGTACTTC. This codes for CSARRQYNEQYF. The V call is TRBV20-1, the J call TRBJ2-5; no clear D gene. V shed 2 bases and J shed 11 bases, with 15 bases lying between them. The CDR3 has 12 amino acids. The germline V gene encodes CDR1 DFQATT and CDR2 SNEGSKA (reference sequence).

This clonotype was seen many times. This chain connects TRBV4-1 to TRBJ2-7; D is unclear. Trimming removed 0 bases from V and 5 bases from J, with 11 bases in between. Germline V gives CDR1 MGHRA, CDR2 YSYEKL. The CDR3 length is 14 residues. In nucleotides, the CDR3 is TGCGCCAGCAGCCAAGATCGTGAGCCGAACGAGCAGTACTTC. Amino acid sequence: CASSQDREPNEQYF.

J is TRBJ1-1 and V is TRBV28; D is unclear. V was cut by 7 bases and J by 3 bases, with 12 bases left in between. CDR3 size: 13 residues. CDR1 and CDR2 (germline): MDHEN, SYDVKM. CDR3: CASILGFYTEAFF. In nucleotides, the CDR3 is TGTGCCAGCATACTCGGGTTCTACACTGAAGCTTTCTTT.

This clonotype was detected ten times or more. The junction differs from germline at one of its ends, possibly a read error. The chain employs TRBV5-1 and TRBJ1-4, with D maybe TRBD1 (6 bases). Per germline, CDR1 SGHRS and CDR2 YFSETQ. This CDR3 spans 16 amino acids. The DNA for the CDR3 is TGCGCCAGCAGTTTGGGACACCTAACAACTAATGAAAAACTGTTTTTT. Amino acids: CASSLGHLTTNEKLFF.

The CDR3 coding sequence is TGTGCCAGCAGCCGAGATAGAAGGGGCTCTGGGGCCAACGTCCTGACTTTC. It codes for CASSRDRRGSGANVLTF. The gene calls are TRBV7-2 and TRBJ2-6, with D tentatively TRBD1 (5 bases). Germline V gene lookup returns CDR1 SGHTA and CDR2 FQGNSA. The CDR3 loop spans 17 amino acids. Trimming pared 5 bases from V and 0 bases from J, leaving 14 bases between. Together with reference TRBV7-2 and TRBJ2-6, the CDR3 gives the full variable domain: GAGVSQSPSNKVTEKGKDVELRCDPISGHTALYWYRQSLGQGLEFLIYFQGNSAPDKSGLPSDRFSAERTGGSVSTLTIQRTQQEDSAVYLCASSRDRRGSGANVLTFGAGSRLTVL.

This clonotype was counted only a few times. The chain uses TRBV4-1 and TRBJ2-7; D is perhaps TRBD2 (6 bases). In germline, CDR1 is MGHRA, CDR2 YSYEKL. V lost 3 bases and J 2 bases, leaving 8 bases between the germline ends. This CDR3 is 13 amino acids long. The DNA for the CDR3 is TGCGCCAGCAGCCAGGGGGAGGCCTACGAGCAGTACTTC. Translation: CASSQGEAYEQYF.

The table lists this clonotype with a few counts. The V gene is TRBV20-1, the J gene TRBJ2-5; 8 bases fit TRBD2. The J segment lost 2 bases and the V segment lost 2 bases, leaving 4 bases of the junction unmatched. The CDR3 covers 14 residues. Germline loops: CDR1 DFQATT, CDR2 SNEGSKA (reference sequence). The CDR3 DNA reads as TGCAGTGCTAGAAGACTAGCGCCTCAAGAGACCCAGTACTTC. It translates to CSARRLAPQETQYF.

Concerning this clonotype: This may be a read error, as it is one base from a much larger clone. The chain uses TRBV7-2 and TRBJ2-4; D tentatively reads TRBD1 or TRBD2 (6 bases each). The J call may be wrong; the DNA end is better matched by TRBJ2-7. Per germline, CDR1 SGHTA and CDR2 FQGNSA. There are 13 residues in the CDR3. CDR3 bases: TGTGCCAACGGGGGACAATCAGGGAACGAGCAGTACTTC. Translated, it gives CANGGQSGNEQYF.

V is TRBV14 and J is TRBJ1-4; 9 bases agree with TRBD1. This CDR3 comprises 14 residues. Germline V lookup: CDR1 SGHDN, CDR2 FVKESK. With 6 bases clipped from V and 8 bases from J, the junction kept 7 bases outside the gene matches. The CDR3: CASSARTGAEKLFF. The CDR3 DNA is TGTGCCAGCAGTGCTAGGACAGGGGCGGAAAAACTGTTTTTT.

This clonotype has a count of ten or more. The gene calls are TRBV18 and TRBJ1-6, with 11 bases lining up with TRBD1. Per the germline V gene, CDR1 is KGHSH and CDR2 is LQKENI. This CDR3 has 14 residues. V lost 6 bases to trimming and J lost 7 bases; unmatched junction nucleotides: 2. The CDR3, as DNA: TGTGCCAGCTCCCGGGACAGGGGGAATTCACCCCTCCACTTT. Its translation is CASSRDRGNSPLHF.

This clonotype was picked up many times. This chain uses TRBV5-1 with TRBJ2-3; 7 nucleotides align to TRBD2. Germline CDR1 is SGHRS and CDR2 is YFSETQ. This CDR3 is 12 amino acids long. Losses at the gene ends were 3 bases for V and 5 bases for J; bases not matched to a gene: 0. CDR3 residues: CASSWEGDTQYF. CDR3 bases: TGCGCCAGCAGCTGGGAGGGAGATACGCAGTATTTT.

The chain carries TRBV20-1 and TRBJ2-3, with D perhaps given as TRBD1 or TRBD2 (5 bases each). Germline CDR1 and CDR2: DFQATT and SNEGSKA (reference sequence). Trimming pared 0 bases from V and 0 bases from J, leaving 13 bases between. This CDR3 has 16 amino acids. CDR3 nucleotides: TGCAGTGCTAGAGATGGTGGGGGAATCAGCACAGATACGCAGTATTTT. Its translation is CSARDGGGISTDTQYF.

This clonotype was seen a handful of times. The rearrangement joins TRBV20-1 to TRBJ2-1; D remains unclear. This CDR3 has 12 residues. The germline V gene has CDR1 DFQATT and CDR2 SNEGSKA (reference sequence). The V end was cut by 1 base, the J end by 9 bases, with 10 bases between. Written as DNA, the CDR3 is TGCAGTGCTAGAGTTTCGGGTCCTGAGCAGTTCTTC. Encoded protein: CSARVSGPEQFF.

This clonotype was recorded many times. The chain is built from TRBV29-1 and TRBJ2-6; D might be TRBD1 or TRBD2, each matching 5 bases. Germline V gives CDR1 SQVTM, CDR2 ANQGSEA. This CDR3 comprises 14 residues. V lost 6 bases and J 0 bases, leaving 9 bases between the germline ends. CDR3 region: CSVAGGSGANVLTF. CDR3 nucleotide sequence: TGCAGCGTGGCTGGGGGCTCTGGGGCCAACGTCCTGACTTTC.

V usage is TRBV2 and J usage is TRBJ2-3; tentatively, D is TRBD2 (5 bases). The V gene lost 8 bases and the J gene lost 0 bases, with 12 bases spanning the gap. The CDR3 totals 14 residues. Germline CDR1 is SNHLY and CDR2 is FYNNEI. The CDR3 spells CASALAISTDTQYF. CDR3 in DNA: TGTGCCAGCGCTTTAGCGATAAGCACAGATACGCAGTATTTT.

This clonotype was observed at least ten times. V usage is TRBV27 and J usage is TRBJ1-6; the match to TRBD1 covers 9 bases. The CDR3 runs to 16 residues. In germline, CDR1 is MNHEY, CDR2 SMNVEV (reference sequence). After removal of 6 bases from V and 9 bases from J, the junction contained 12 bases not matched to a gene. This CDR3 is CASSPIAGTGTSPLHF. The CDR3 DNA sequence: TGTGCCAGCAGCCCCATAGCGGGGACAGGGACTTCACCCCTCCACTTT.

This clonotype has only a few counts. The V and J genes are TRBV6-5 and TRBJ1-1, with a weak D call TRBD1 (6 bases). The CDR3 extends over 15 amino acids. Trimming stripped 8 bases from V and 0 bases from J, with 16 bases between. Per germline, CDR1 MNHEY and CDR2 SVGAGI. In nucleotides, the CDR3 is TGTGCCAGCGGGGCCGGGGGGCTTATGAACACTGAAGCTTTCTTT. It yields the protein CASGAGGLMNTEAFF.

The genes are TRBV15 and TRBJ1-2; no reliable D call. Looked up from germline, CDR1 is LNHNV and CDR2 is YYDKDF (reference sequence). The CDR3 runs 12 residues. Trimming removed 0 bases at V and 10 bases at J, with 9 bases between. The CDR3 protein is CATSRDFGSYTF. CDR3 nucleotides: TGTGCCACCAGCAGAGATTTTGGATCCTACACCTTC.

In its sample, this clonotype was seen a few times. V and J are TRBV7-8 and TRBJ2-5, with a possible D match to TRBD2 (6 bases). V was clipped by 2 bases and J by 4 bases, with 20 bases between them. The CDR3 loop spans 17 amino acids. The germline V gene has CDR1 SGHVS and CDR2 FQNEAQ. The CDR3: CASSLNPPAGTSETQYF. The CDR3 nucleotides read TGTGCCAGCAGCTTAAACCCCCCCGCGGGAACTTCAGAGACCCAGTACTTC.

The chain has TRBV20-1 and TRBJ2-2; TRBD2 matches 10 bases. The CDR3 runs 14 residues. Unmatched junction bases numbered 3, after V lost 4 bases and J lost 4 bases. Germline lookup yields CDR1 DFQATT and CDR2 SNEGSKA (reference sequence). In DNA form, the CDR3 reads TGCAGTGCTATAGCGGGGGGTCTCACCGGGGAGCTGTTTTTT. This codes for CSAIAGGLTGELFF.